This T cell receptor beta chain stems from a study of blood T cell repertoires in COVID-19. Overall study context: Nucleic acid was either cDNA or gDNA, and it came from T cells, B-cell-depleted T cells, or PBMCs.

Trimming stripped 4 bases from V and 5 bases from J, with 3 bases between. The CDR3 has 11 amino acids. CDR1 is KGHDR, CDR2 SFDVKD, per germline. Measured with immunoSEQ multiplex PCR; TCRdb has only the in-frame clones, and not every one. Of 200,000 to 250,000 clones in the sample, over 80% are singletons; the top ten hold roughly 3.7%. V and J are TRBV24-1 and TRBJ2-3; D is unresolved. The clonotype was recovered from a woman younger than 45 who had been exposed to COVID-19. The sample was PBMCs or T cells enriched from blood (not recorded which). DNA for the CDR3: TGTGCCACCAGTGAGAGAGATACGCAGTATTTT. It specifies CATSERDTQYF.